This entry is about one T cell receptor (beta chain). This record comes from a study of blood T cell repertoires in COVID-19. Across the whole study: The origin of the acute and convalescent COVID-19 samples was the United States, Italy and Spain. PBMCs, B-cell-depleted T cells, or T cells were the source of the cDNA or gDNA that made up the material.

The repertoire was sequenced with immunoSEQ multiplex PCR; TCRdb's copy has only in-frame clones and lacks some. The top ten clones hold around 8.2% of a sample with approximately 150,000 clones, 81% of them seen once. V lost 5 bases to trimming and J lost 2 bases, with 13 bases between them. The CDR3 covers 14 residues. Germline V gives CDR1 LNHNV, CDR2 YYDKDF (reference sequence). This sequence originates from a human donor in a cohort sampled during active COVID-19. The sample was peripheral blood. The chain has TRBV15 and TRBJ2-7; tentatively, D is TRBD2 (6 bases). For the CDR3, the DNA is TGTGCCACCAGCTCACGACTAGGACCCTACGAGCAGTACTTC. It translates to CATSSRLGPYEQYF.